The sample holds many counts of the clone carrying this TCR beta chain. The antigen remains undetermined. The data derive from a study of liver allograft versus peripheral blood T cells. Overall study context: Comparing T cell receptor repertoires in transplanted livers with those in recipients' peripheral blood was part of the design. Study observations and caveats: In liver allografts, T cell receptor repertoires reportedly differed from the repertoires found in peripheral blood.

Germline V CDR1 and CDR2: SEHNR, FQNEAQ (reference sequence). V lost 5 bases and J 5 bases, leaving 12 bases between the germline ends. This CDR3 comprises 13 residues. Each CDR3 protein is one row after TCRdb ran MiXCR on the reads. The data show thousands of distinct CDR3 sequences, around 18% seen once. The rearrangement uses TRBV7-9 and TRBJ1-2, with D maybe TRBD1 (5 bases). The sequence was collected from a human patient who had a liver transplant. Some T cells may be the graft donor's. The CDR3 DNA reads TGTGCCAGCAGCCAGCGGGACGGGTATGGCTACACCTTC. Protein product: CASSQRDGYGYTF.